This T cell receptor beta chain was retrieved from a study of response to subunit inactivated influenza vaccine. The CDR3 runs to 14 residues. Trimming pared 7 bases from V and 4 bases from J, leaving 16 bases between. Germline assignment: CDR1 SGHTA and CDR2 FQGNSA. One entry per CDR3 protein results from TCRdb running MiXCR on the RT-PCR reads. The sample includes fewer than 700,000 distinct CDR3 sequences, about an eighth of them seen just once. Sequencing used PBMCs from blood, obtained 45 days after vaccination. This receptor was identified in a man between 45 and 60 years old who received an inactivated influenza vaccine. V is TRBV7-2 and J is TRBJ1-1; D ambiguous. CDR3 coding DNA: TGTGCCAGCAAGGTAGTGGGCGGCTTCACTGAAGCTTTCTTT. Amino acids: CASKVVGGFTEAFF.